One and the same sample provided the 8 T cell receptor beta chains below, sequenced in a study of blood T cell repertoires in COVID-19. TCRdb's table, derived via immunoSEQ multiplex PCR, lists solely in-frame clones and lacks some. The profile shows approximately 250,000 clones, about 80% of them singletons. Sequences were obtained from peripheral blood. These receptor sequences come from a human donor in a cohort sampled during active COVID-19.

With respect to this clone: A read error may produce the germline difference seen at one junction end. The chain has TRBV27 and TRBJ2-7; D unclear. This CDR3 is 14 amino acids long. The germline CDR1 and CDR2 sequences are MNHEY and SMNVEV (reference sequence). CDR3 sequence reads: CASSSGLFSSEQYF. CDR3 sequence (DNA): TGTGCCAGCAGTTCAGGTTTATTTTCCTCCGAGCAGTACTTC.

V usage is TRBV18 and J usage is TRBJ1-1; possibly TRBD1 for D (5 bases). This CDR3 region has 16 residues. Trimming took 2 bases from V and 1 from J, leaving 14 bases between them. From germline, CDR1 is KGHSH and CDR2 LQKENI. DNA for the CDR3: TGTGCCAGCTCACCATTTCGGGGGACTTCGAACACTGAAGCTTTCTTT. It codes for CASSPFRGTSNTEAFF.

This clone was detected only a few times. The J gene is TRBJ2-1, the V gene TRBV25-1; TRBD1 matches 7 bases. V gave up 11 bases and J gave up 8 bases; unmatched junction bases: 12. The CDR3 covers 13 residues. The germline V gene encodes CDR1 MGHDK and CDR2 SYGVNS. The CDR3 DNA follows: TGTGCCTGCTCACGAGGGGGCGACGATGAGCAGTTCTTC. It specifies CACSRGGDDEQFF. The variable domain in full, completed from reference TRBV25-1 and TRBJ2-1, reads EADIYQTPRYLVIGTGKKITLECSQTMGHDKMYWYQQDPGMELHLIHYSYGVNSTEKGDLSSESTVSRIRTEHFPLTLESARPSHTSQYLCACSRGGDDEQFFGPGTRLTVL.

The chain has TRBV5-1 and TRBJ2-3; D not resolved. Germline CDR1 SGHRS, CDR2 YFSETQ. Trimming shortened V by 5 bases and J by 0 bases, and 10 bases separated the two germline ends. CDR3 length: 14 residues. CDR3 nucleotide sequence: TGCGCCAGCAGACCTTTCTACAGCACAGATACGCAGTATTTT. Encoded protein: CASRPFYSTDTQYF.

This chain links TRBV29-1 with TRBJ1-5; D might be TRBD1 (6 bases). The CDR3 is 13 residues long. Germline V gene sequence: CDR1 SQVTM, CDR2 ANQGSEA. V lost 5 bases, J lost 0 bases, and 8 bases lay in between. CDR3 loop: CSVQGFSNQPQHF. The CDR3 DNA sequence: TGCAGCGTTCAGGGGTTTAGCAATCAGCCCCAGCATTTT.

The chain uses TRBV4-2 and TRBJ2-1; TRBD2 matches at 10 bases. The germline V gene encodes CDR1 LGHNA and CDR2 YNFKEQ. Trimming cost V 1 base and J 5 bases; bases outside gene matches: 2. The CDR3 has 15 amino acids. The CDR3 DNA sequence: TGTGCCAGCAGCCAAGCTAGCGGGAGCCACAATGAGCAGTTCTTC. Protein: CASSQASGSHNEQFF.

This CDR3 reads CASRGASGGNHEQFF. As DNA, the CDR3 is TGTGCCAGCAGGGGTGCTAGCGGGGGCAATCATGAGCAGTTCTTC. The chain has TRBV28 and TRBJ2-1, with TRBD2 matching 10 bases. The V segment lost 6 bases and the J segment 8 bases; nucleotides outside the gene matches: 10. CDR3 length: 15 residues. Germline V gives CDR1 MDHEN, CDR2 SYDVKM.

The chain carries TRBV19 and TRBJ1-1; 9 nucleotides agree with TRBD1. CDR1 is LNHDA and CDR2 is SQIVND in the germline V gene (reference sequence). The junction had 8 bases not matched to a gene; V was cut back by 7 bases and J by 5 bases. This CDR3 contains 14 residues. The CDR3 DNA reads as TGTGCCAGTACCTCACAGGGGGCGTATACTGAAGCTTTCTTT. It encodes CASTSQGAYTEAFF.